These T cell receptor beta chains were read from a single sample in a study of blood T cell repertoires in COVID-19. Only in-frame clones appear in the TCRdb table, and some are missing; sequencing was by immunoSEQ multiplex PCR. The table lists about 51,000 clones, roughly 90% of them singletons, with more than 2.5% in the top ten. The sequencing sample was made of peripheral blood. These receptors were collected from a man aged 45-60 years with active COVID-19. CDR3s include the opening cysteine and the closing phenylalanine or tryptophan. D genes are given only for firm matches. Rows give clone size only sometimes, using once, few, many, or a class for an expanded clone.

v_call: TRBV19; j_call: TRBJ1-1; clone_size: NA; d_call: NA; cdr3_nt: TGTGCCAGTAGTTGGGGACTTATGAACACTGAAGCTTTCTTT; cdr3_aa: CASSWGLMNTEAFF
v_call: TRBV6-1; j_call: TRBJ1-1; clone_size: once; d_call: NA; cdr3_nt: TGTGCCAGCAGTGAAGCGCGGGGGATCGGCACTGAAGCTTTCTTT; cdr3_aa: CASSEARGIGTEAFF
v_call: TRBV18; j_call: TRBJ1-4; clone_size: NA; d_call: NA; cdr3_nt: TGTGCCAGCTCACCAGGGGGCCGGGAAAAACTGTTTTTT; cdr3_aa: CASSPGGREKLFF
v_call: TRBV6-4; j_call: TRBJ2-1; clone_size: NA; d_call: NA; cdr3_nt: TGTGCCAGCAATCGTACGGATCGGACTCGTCCCTACAATGAGCAGTTCTTC; cdr3_aa: CASNRTDRTRPYNEQFF
v_call: TRBV6-5; j_call: TRBJ2-2; clone_size: NA; d_call: TRBD1; cdr3_nt: TGTGCCAGCAGCCCCGACAGGGACGGGGAGCTGTTTTTT; cdr3_aa: CASSPDRDGELFF
v_call: TRBV6-5; j_call: TRBJ2-1; clone_size: once; d_call: TRBD2; cdr3_nt: TGTGCCAGCAGTTTAAAAGCGGGAGGGGGGGAGTTCTTC; cdr3_aa: CASSLKAGGGEFF
v_call: TRBV12-5; j_call: TRBJ2-7; clone_size: once; d_call: NA; cdr3_nt: TGTGCTAGTGGTTTGGGCGGCTACGAGCAGTACTTC; cdr3_aa: CASGLGGYEQYF
v_call: TRBV6-6; j_call: TRBJ1-1; clone_size: few; d_call: TRBD1; cdr3_nt: TGTGCCAGCAGCCCGACAGGGTTGGGCACTGAAGCTTTCTTT; cdr3_aa: CASSPTGLGTEAFF
v_call: TRBV27; j_call: TRBJ2-3; clone_size: NA; d_call: NA; cdr3_nt: TGTGCCAGCAGTTTAGGGTGGCTAGCCAGTGCAAATGGCACAGATACGCAGTATTTT; cdr3_aa: CASSLGWLASANGTDTQYF
v_call: TRBV11-2; j_call: TRBJ2-1; clone_size: once; d_call: NA; cdr3_nt: TGTGCCAGCAGCCCCCTCCACAATGAGCAGTTCTTC; cdr3_aa: CASSPLHNEQFF
v_call: TRBV2; j_call: TRBJ1-1; clone_size: NA; d_call: TRBD1; cdr3_nt: TGTGCCAGCAGCCCAAGGACAGGGTTTAGCACTGAAGCTTTCTTT; cdr3_aa: CASSPRTGFSTEAFF
v_call: TRBV18; j_call: TRBJ1-2; clone_size: NA; d_call: NA; cdr3_nt: TGTGCCAGCTCACCACCGTTACAGGGCAAAGCTAACTATGGCTACACCTTC; cdr3_aa: CASSPPLQGKANYGYTF
v_call: TRBV7-2; j_call: TRBJ2-1; clone_size: NA; d_call: NA; cdr3_nt: TGTGCCAGCAGCCCCCTCCCACTAGTAAGCGAGCAGTTCTTC; cdr3_aa: CASSPLPLVSEQFF
v_call: TRBV24-1; j_call: TRBJ1-1; clone_size: few; d_call: NA; cdr3_nt: TGTGCCACCAGTGATTCGGGCACTGAAGCTTTCTTT; cdr3_aa: CATSDSGTEAFF
v_call: TRBV7-8; j_call: TRBJ1-6; clone_size: NA; d_call: NA; cdr3_nt: TGTGCCAGCAGCCGAGGTTCCGACAGCCCTAATTCACCCCTCCACTTT; cdr3_aa: CASSRGSDSPNSPLHF
v_call: TRBV5-4; j_call: TRBJ1-1; clone_size: once; d_call: NA; cdr3_nt: TGTGCCAGCAGCTCCCTCAGGGAGGGACTCCCCGGAGCTTTCTTT; cdr3_aa: CASSSLREGLPGAFF
v_call: TRBV30; j_call: TRBJ1-2; clone_size: NA; d_call: NA; cdr3_nt: TGTGCCTGGAGTGTACTATCTCGGGGCTACACCTTC; cdr3_aa: CAWSVLSRGYTF
v_call: TRBV6-2/TRBV6-3; j_call: TRBJ2-1; clone_size: few; d_call: TRBD2; cdr3_nt: TGTGCCAGCAGTCGTATAGCGGGGACCTACAATGAGCAGTTCTTC; cdr3_aa: CASSRIAGTYNEQFF
v_call: TRBV7-3; j_call: TRBJ2-1; clone_size: NA; d_call: TRBD2; cdr3_nt: TGTGCCAGCAGCTCCGCTAGCGGGAGGAACAATGAGCAGTTCTTC; cdr3_aa: CASSSASGRNNEQFF
v_call: TRBV6-5; j_call: TRBJ2-7; clone_size: NA; d_call: NA; cdr3_nt: TGTGCCAGCAATCCACGAGGTAACTACGAGCAGTACTTC; cdr3_aa: CASNPRGNYEQYF
v_call: TRBV7-2; j_call: TRBJ1-4; clone_size: NA; d_call: NA; cdr3_nt: TGTGCCAGCAGCTTATACAGCCCTAATGAAAAACTGTTTTTT; cdr3_aa: CASSLYSPNEKLFF
v_call: TRBV4-2; j_call: TRBJ1-2; clone_size: NA; d_call: NA; cdr3_nt: TGTGCCAGCAGCCAAGGGCTTAACTATGGCTACACCTTC; cdr3_aa: CASSQGLNYGYTF
v_call: TRBV25-1; j_call: TRBJ1-1; clone_size: NA; d_call: NA; cdr3_nt: TGTGCCAGCAGTGAATACTACAGCGAAGCTTTCTTT; cdr3_aa: CASSEYYSEAFF
v_call: TRBV7-9; j_call: TRBJ1-3; clone_size: NA; d_call: NA; cdr3_nt: TGTGCCAGCAGCTTAATATTCGCTGGAAACACCATATATTTT; cdr3_aa: CASSLIFAGNTIYF
v_call: TRBV15; j_call: TRBJ2-7; clone_size: once; d_call: NA; cdr3_nt: TGTGCCACTGGCCCCCGGGTCCACCCCTACGAGCAGTACTTC; cdr3_aa: CATGPRVHPYEQYF
v_call: TRBV20-1; j_call: TRBJ2-7; clone_size: NA; d_call: NA; cdr3_nt: TGCAGTGCTACTGACCAGGGATTCAACGAGCAGTACTTC; cdr3_aa: CSATDQGFNEQYF
v_call: TRBV7-2; j_call: TRBJ2-1; clone_size: NA; d_call: TRBD2; cdr3_nt: TGTGCCAGCAGCTTTACTAGCGGGGTGGATGAGCAGTTCTTC; cdr3_aa: CASSFTSGVDEQFF
v_call: TRBV2; j_call: TRBJ2-1; clone_size: NA; d_call: TRBD2; cdr3_nt: TGTGCCAGCAGTGAAACCTTCGGGAGGGCCATCCAGTTCTTC; cdr3_aa: CASSETFGRAIQFF
v_call: TRBV2; j_call: TRBJ2-1; clone_size: NA; d_call: NA; cdr3_nt: TGTGCCAGCAGTGAATCTGTAGGGGCCTACAATGAGCAGTTCTTC; cdr3_aa: CASSESVGAYNEQFF
v_call: TRBV3-1/TRBV3-2; j_call: TRBJ2-1; clone_size: NA; d_call: NA; cdr3_nt: TGTGCCAGCAGCCTGGTGGGGGGAGAGTCCTACAATGAGCAGTTCTTC; cdr3_aa: CASSLVGGESYNEQFF
v_call: TRBV7-8; j_call: TRBJ2-1; clone_size: NA; d_call: TRBD2; cdr3_nt: TGTGCCAGCAGGAAAGCGGGACGAACCAATGAGCAGTTCTTC; cdr3_aa: CASRKAGRTNEQFF
v_call: TRBV4-3; j_call: TRBJ2-6; clone_size: NA; d_call: NA; cdr3_nt: TGCGCCAGCAGCCAAGATCTCACCCATTCCGACAGCCTCTTCTCTGGGGCCAACGTCCTGACTTTC; cdr3_aa: CASSQDLTHSDSLFSGANVLTF
v_call: TRBV4-1; j_call: TRBJ1-2; clone_size: NA; d_call: NA; cdr3_nt: TGCGCCAGCAGCCAAGTATTCATACCGAGACAGGCCCTTCCCTATGGCTACACCTTC; cdr3_aa: CASSQVFIPRQALPYGYTF
v_call: TRBV10-3; j_call: TRBJ1-3; clone_size: NA; d_call: NA; cdr3_nt: TGTGCCATCAGTGACAGGGGAAACACCATATATTTT; cdr3_aa: CAISDRGNTIYF
v_call: TRBV10-1; j_call: TRBJ2-3; clone_size: NA; d_call: TRBD2; cdr3_nt: TGCGCCAGCAGTGAATCCAGCGGGGGTTATACGCAGTATTTT; cdr3_aa: CASSESSGGYTQYF
v_call: TRBV11-1; j_call: TRBJ2-2; clone_size: NA; d_call: TRBD2; cdr3_nt: TGTGCCAGCAGCTTACGAGCGGGAGGTCCCAGCGGGGAGCTGTTTTTT; cdr3_aa: CASSLRAGGPSGELFF
v_call: TRBV9; j_call: TRBJ1-1; clone_size: NA; d_call: NA; cdr3_nt: TGTGCCAGCAGCTTGGGGGGGGCCACTGAAGCTTTCTTT; cdr3_aa: CASSLGGATEAFF
v_call: TRBV6-2/TRBV6-3; j_call: TRBJ2-5; clone_size: few; d_call: TRBD2; cdr3_nt: TGTGCCAGCAGTTACTCGATTTCTAGCGGGGGCCAAGAGACCCAGTACTTC; cdr3_aa: CASSYSISSGGQETQYF
v_call: TRBV7-2; j_call: TRBJ2-5; clone_size: NA; d_call: TRBD2; cdr3_nt: TGTGCCAGCAGCTTAGCCTCTAGCGGCAACCAAGAGACCCAGTACTTC; cdr3_aa: CASSLASSGNQETQYF
v_call: TRBV19; j_call: TRBJ1-2; clone_size: NA; d_call: TRBD1; cdr3_nt: TGTGCCAGTAGTATGGCCGGGACAGGAACCGGTAACTATGGCTACACCTTC; cdr3_aa: CASSMAGTGTGNYGYTF
v_call: TRBV5-8; j_call: TRBJ2-1; clone_size: NA; d_call: TRBD1; cdr3_nt: TGTGCCAGCAGCGCCGGGACAGAGGGTCTTTCAGCTGAGCAGTTCTTC; cdr3_aa: CASSAGTEGLSAEQFF
v_call: TRBV29-1; j_call: TRBJ2-2; clone_size: NA; d_call: NA; cdr3_nt: TGCAGCGCATCGACAGTTGGCACCGGGGAGCTGTTTTTT; cdr3_aa: CSASTVGTGELFF
v_call: TRBV6-8; j_call: TRBJ1-5; clone_size: NA; d_call: NA; cdr3_nt: TGTGCCAGCGTGGCCTGGGACTCTAGTAATCAGCCCCAGCATTTT; cdr3_aa: CASVAWDSSNQPQHF
v_call: TRBV20-1; j_call: TRBJ2-5; clone_size: NA; d_call: NA; cdr3_nt: TGCAGTGCTAGTACCTCCAGGGAAATGGAGACCCAGTACTTC; cdr3_aa: CSASTSREMETQYF
v_call: TRBV10-3; j_call: TRBJ1-1; clone_size: NA; d_call: TRBD1; cdr3_nt: TGTGCCATCAGTGAGGACGGGACAGGGGTTGCTGAAGCTTTCTTT; cdr3_aa: CAISEDGTGVAEAFF
v_call: TRBV5-1; j_call: TRBJ2-2; clone_size: once; d_call: TRBD1; cdr3_nt: TGCGCCAGCAGCCGGGGCACGACAGGGGTAAAGAGCACCGGGGAGCTGTTTTTT; cdr3_aa: CASSRGTTGVKSTGELFF
v_call: TRBV7-3; j_call: TRBJ2-3; clone_size: NA; d_call: NA; cdr3_nt: TGTGCCAGCAGCTTAACAGGAGGGGCAGATACGCAGTATTTT; cdr3_aa: CASSLTGGADTQYF